This T cell receptor beta chain was recorded in a study of blood T cell repertoires in COVID-19. Across the whole study: Samples taken during acute and convalescent COVID-19 were collected in the United States, Italy and Spain.

In the authors' methods: By means of reference gene primer amplification, nucleated cell counts were estimated. TCRdb's table, derived via immunoSEQ multiplex PCR, lists solely in-frame clones and lacks some. D and trimming were read from the DNA, whereas the V and J calls and clone size are those reported in that table. The data contain some 70,000 clones, 86% of them singletons. This clone has more than one count but fewer than ten. The specimen was peripheral blood. This receptor was obtained from a man aged 25-45 years with acute or convalescent COVID-19.

CDR3 sequence (DNA): TGTGCCAGCAGTCCACGGAAGGACGGCGGGTATGGCTACACCTTC. Translated: CASSPRKDGGYGYTF. The chain recombines TRBV6-4 with TRBJ1-2; D not certain. Trimming cost V 5 bases and J 5 bases, with 18 bases left between them. From germline, CDR1 is MRHNA and CDR2 SNTAGT. The CDR3 is 15 amino acids.